Detailed here is one T cell receptor beta chain. Its antigen remains unidentified. The ends were cut back, 8 bases at V and 1 base at J, with 16 bases in the middle. The CDR3 consists of 14 residues. The germline V gene has CDR1 SQVTM and CDR2 ANQGSEA. The data derive from a study of cytomegalovirus exposure and HLA in healthy donors. Study results and limitations: Specific recognition of CMV antigens was confirmed in vitro for a few chains (all CMV-associated).

The PCR made use of 60 Vbeta and 13 Jbeta primers. Method: immunoSEQ multiplex PCR; TCRdb's copy keeps in-frame clones and lacks some. The sample lists approximately 110,000 clones; 76% were seen once. The origin of this receptor is a man between 45 and 60 years old in good health and CMV-seronegative. The source material was PBMCs. This rearrangement joins TRBV29-1 to TRBJ2-3; D gene uncertain. CDR3 sequence reads: CSTLQVGGTDTQYF. The CDR3 nucleotides read TGCAGCACCCTCCAGGTGGGCGGCACAGATACGCAGTATTTT.